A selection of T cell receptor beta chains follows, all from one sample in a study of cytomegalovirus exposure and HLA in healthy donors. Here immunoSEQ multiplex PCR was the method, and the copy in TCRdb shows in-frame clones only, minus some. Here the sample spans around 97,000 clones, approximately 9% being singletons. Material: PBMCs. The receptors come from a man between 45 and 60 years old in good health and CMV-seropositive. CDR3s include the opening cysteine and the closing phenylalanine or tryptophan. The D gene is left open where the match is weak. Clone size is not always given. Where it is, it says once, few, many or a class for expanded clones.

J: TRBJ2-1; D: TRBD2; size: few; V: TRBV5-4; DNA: TGTGCCAGCAGCTTGTTTGGCGCGGGAGTGTACAATGAGCAGTTCTTC; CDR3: CASSLFGAGVYNEQFF
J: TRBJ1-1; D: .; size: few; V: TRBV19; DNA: TGTGCCAGTAGTTCCCGGGGGGGCACTGAAGCTTTCTTT; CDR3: CASSSRGGTEAFF
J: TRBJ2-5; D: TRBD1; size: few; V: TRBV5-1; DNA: TGCGCCAGCAGGACAGGGGGAGGGGGCGAAGAGACCCAGTACTTC; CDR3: CASRTGGGGEETQYF
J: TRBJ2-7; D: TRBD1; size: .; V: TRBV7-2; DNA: TGTGCCAGCAGCCGGAGACAGGGGACGGTCTACGAGCAGTACTTC; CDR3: CASSRRQGTVYEQYF
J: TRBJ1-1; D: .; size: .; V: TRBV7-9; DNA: TGTGCCAGCAGCTTAGATGGGGGCAGGGAAGCTTTCTTT; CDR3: CASSLDGGREAFF
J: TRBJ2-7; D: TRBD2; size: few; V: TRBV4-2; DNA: TGTGCCAGCAGCCAAGATTCTAGCGGGATCTACGAGCAGTACTTC; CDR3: CASSQDSSGIYEQYF
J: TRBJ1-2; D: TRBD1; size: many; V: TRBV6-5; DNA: TGTGCCAGCAGTGACAGGGGTGGGAGCTATGGCTACACCTTC; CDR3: CASSDRGGSYGYTF
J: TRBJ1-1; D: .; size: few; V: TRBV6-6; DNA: TGTGCCAGCAGTTACTCTGCGGGGCAGGTAACTGAAGCTTTCTTT; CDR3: CASSYSAGQVTEAFF
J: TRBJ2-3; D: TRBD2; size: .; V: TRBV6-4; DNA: TGTGCCAGCAGTGAGAGTAGCGGGAGCCCAGATACGCAGTATTTT; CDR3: CASSESSGSPDTQYF
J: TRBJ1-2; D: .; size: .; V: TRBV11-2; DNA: TGTGCCAGCAGCTTAGACCCCAGCTATGGCTACACCTTC; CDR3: CASSLDPSYGYTF
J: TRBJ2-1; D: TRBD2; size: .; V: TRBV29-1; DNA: TGCAGCGTTTCCGGACTAGCGGGAGTTCATGAGCAGTTCTTC; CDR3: CSVSGLAGVHEQFF
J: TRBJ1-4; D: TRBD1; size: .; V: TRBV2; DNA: TGTGCCAGCAGAGGACAGGGGGCTGCTAATGAAAAACTGTTTTTT; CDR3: CASRGQGAANEKLFF
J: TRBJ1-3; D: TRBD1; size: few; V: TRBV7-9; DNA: TGTGCCAGCAGCTACACTACAGGGGTCCCTGGAAACACCATATATTTT; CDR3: CASSYTTGVPGNTIYF
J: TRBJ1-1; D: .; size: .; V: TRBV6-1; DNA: TGTGCCAGCAGTGAAAGAAGTACAGGGAACACTGAAGCTTTCTTT; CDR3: CASSERSTGNTEAFF
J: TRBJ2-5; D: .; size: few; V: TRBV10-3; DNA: TGTGCCATGTCGGACACTACCGAAGGAGAGACCCAGTACTTC; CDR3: CAMSDTTEGETQYF
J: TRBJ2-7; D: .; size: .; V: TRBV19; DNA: TGTGCCAGTAGTATAGGCGCAGGGGGAGGAGGCTACGAGCAGTACTTC; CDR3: CASSIGAGGGGYEQYF
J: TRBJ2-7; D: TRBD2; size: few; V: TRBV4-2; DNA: TGTGCCAGCAGCCAAGGTGCGGGAGGGCGCGGATACGAGCAGTACTTC; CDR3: CASSQGAGGRGYEQYF
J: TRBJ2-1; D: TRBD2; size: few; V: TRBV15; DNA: TGTGCCACCAGCAGACTAGCCGGGACTAGTAACGACAATGAGCAGTTCTTC; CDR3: CATSRLAGTSNDNEQFF
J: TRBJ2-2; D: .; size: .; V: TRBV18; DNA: TGTGCCAGCTCACCACACACCAACACCGGGGAGTTGTTTTTT; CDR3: CASSPHTNTGELFF
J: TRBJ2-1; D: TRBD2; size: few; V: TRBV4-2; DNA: TGTGCCAGCAGCCAAGATGGGGGACTAGCGGCCTACAATGAGCAGTTCTTC; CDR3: CASSQDGGLAAYNEQFF
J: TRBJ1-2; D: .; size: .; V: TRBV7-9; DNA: TGTGCCAGCAGCTTAGATGCACAGATTAACTATGGCTACACCTTC; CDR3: CASSLDAQINYGYTF
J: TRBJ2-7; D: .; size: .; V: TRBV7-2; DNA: TGTGCCAGCAGCTCGCCCCGACAGAGCTCCTACGAGCAGTACTTC; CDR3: CASSSPRQSSYEQYF
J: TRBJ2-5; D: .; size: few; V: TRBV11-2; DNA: TGTGCCAGCAGCTCCACAGGGAATCAAGAGACCCAGTACTTC; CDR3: CASSSTGNQETQYF